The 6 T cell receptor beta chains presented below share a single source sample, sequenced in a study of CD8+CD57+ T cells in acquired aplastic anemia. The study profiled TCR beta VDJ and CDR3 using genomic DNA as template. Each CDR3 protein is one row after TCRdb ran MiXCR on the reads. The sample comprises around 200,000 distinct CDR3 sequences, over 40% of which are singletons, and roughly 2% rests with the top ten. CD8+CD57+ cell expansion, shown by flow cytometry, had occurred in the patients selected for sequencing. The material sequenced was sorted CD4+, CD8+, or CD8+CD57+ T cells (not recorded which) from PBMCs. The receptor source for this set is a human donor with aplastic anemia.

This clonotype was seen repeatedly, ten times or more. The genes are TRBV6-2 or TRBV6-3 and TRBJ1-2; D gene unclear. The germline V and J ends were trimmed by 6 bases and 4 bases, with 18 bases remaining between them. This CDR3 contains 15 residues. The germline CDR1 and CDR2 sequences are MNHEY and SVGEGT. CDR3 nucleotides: TGTGCCAGCAGCCTACCGGGCAGAGTAACCTATGGCTACACCTTC. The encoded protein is CASSLPGRVTYGYTF.

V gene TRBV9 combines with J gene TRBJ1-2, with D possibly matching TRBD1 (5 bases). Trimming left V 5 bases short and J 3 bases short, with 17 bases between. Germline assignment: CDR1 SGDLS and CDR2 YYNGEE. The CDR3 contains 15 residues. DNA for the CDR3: TGTGCCAGCAGTCCACTTCAGGGAATCGACTATGGCTACACCTTC. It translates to CASSPLQGIDYGYTF.

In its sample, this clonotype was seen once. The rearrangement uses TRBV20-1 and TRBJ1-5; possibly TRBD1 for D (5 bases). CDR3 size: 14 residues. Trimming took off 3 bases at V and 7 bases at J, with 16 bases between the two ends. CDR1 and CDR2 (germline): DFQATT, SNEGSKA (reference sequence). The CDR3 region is CSASRGSESQPQHF. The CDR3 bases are TGCAGTGCTAGTCGGGGCTCAGAATCACAGCCCCAGCATTTT.

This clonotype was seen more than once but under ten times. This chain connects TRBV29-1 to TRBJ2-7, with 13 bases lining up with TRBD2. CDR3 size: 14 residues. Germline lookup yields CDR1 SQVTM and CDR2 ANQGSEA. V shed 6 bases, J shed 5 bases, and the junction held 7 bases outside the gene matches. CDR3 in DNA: TGCAGCGTCGGACTAGCGGGAGTGCTTGACGAGCAGTACTTC. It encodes CSVGLAGVLDEQYF.

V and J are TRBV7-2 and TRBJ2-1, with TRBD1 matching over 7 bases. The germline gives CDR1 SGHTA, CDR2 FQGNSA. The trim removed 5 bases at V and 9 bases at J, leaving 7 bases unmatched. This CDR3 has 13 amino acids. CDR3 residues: CASSQRRDSEQFF. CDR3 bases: TGTGCCAGCAGCCAGCGCAGGGACAGTGAGCAGTTCTTC.

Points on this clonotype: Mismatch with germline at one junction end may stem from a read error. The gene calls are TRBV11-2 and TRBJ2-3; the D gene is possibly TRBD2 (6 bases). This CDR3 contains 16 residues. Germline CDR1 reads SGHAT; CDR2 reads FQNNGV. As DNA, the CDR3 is TGTGCCAGCAACTTAGATAGCGGAGTTAGCACAGATACGCAGTATTTT. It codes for CASNLDSGVSTDTQYF.